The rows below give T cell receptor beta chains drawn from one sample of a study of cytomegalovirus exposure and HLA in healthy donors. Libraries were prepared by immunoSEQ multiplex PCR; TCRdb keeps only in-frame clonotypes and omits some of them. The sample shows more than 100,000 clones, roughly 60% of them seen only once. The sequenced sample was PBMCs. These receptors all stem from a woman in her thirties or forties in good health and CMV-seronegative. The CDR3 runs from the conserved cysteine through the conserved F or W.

CASSDSGVRSYEQYF	TRBV10-2	TRBJ2-7
CASTRLARTDTQYF	TRBV2	TRBJ2-3
CASSQEWDWANYGYTF	TRBV4-2	TRBJ1-2
CASSFGQAPFTDTQYF	TRBV5-4	TRBJ2-3
CASSLRLGGGSPLHF	TRBV27	TRBJ1-6
CASSPVWVIANEQFF	TRBV11-2	TRBJ2-1
CASSFSGTDTQYF	TRBV5-1	TRBJ2-3
CAWREQGLGEKLFF	TRBV30	TRBJ1-4
CASSIVSGTVYEQYF	TRBV19	TRBJ2-7
CASSVVDERGETQYF	TRBV9	TRBJ2-5
CAICWDKTGTEAFF	TRBV15	TRBJ1-1
CASSLVRGRRGYGYTF	TRBV11-3	TRBJ1-2
CASSITPAVYGNEKLFF	TRBV19	TRBJ1-4
CASSPRLGQEYRNTEAFF	TRBV18	TRBJ1-1
CASSLVGRQGPYEQYF	TRBV7-2	TRBJ2-7
CASSVGWGVGSYNEQFF	TRBV11-2	TRBJ2-1
CASSLDRGRLDTQYF	TRBV7-2	TRBJ2-3
CASSLVGVYGYTF	TRBV7-9	TRBJ1-2
CASSLATMTGRVYEQYF	TRBV7-2	TRBJ2-7
CATSRDLYTGELFF	TRBV15	TRBJ2-2
CASSVAQGSGMNTQYF	TRBV9	TRBJ2-3
CASSTLGGGFYGYTF	TRBV28	TRBJ1-2
CASSLERQGTSEQYF	TRBV11-2	TRBJ2-7
CSVGYRDSRGNTIYF	TRBV29-1	TRBJ1-3
CASSLTVSSGANVLTF	TRBV5-8	TRBJ2-6
CASSPWGGNTEAFF	TRBV5-1	TRBJ1-1
CASSLGNREQETQYF	TRBV7-2	TRBJ2-5
CASSQPSSGGRNEQFF	TRBV4-3	TRBJ2-1
CASSLEGQGWDGYTF	TRBV5-1	TRBJ1-2
CASSQTRMNTEAFF	TRBV4-1	TRBJ1-1
CAWREPGRGSYEQYF	TRBV30	TRBJ2-7
CASSQGRTSGGEWEYF	TRBV4-1	TRBJ2-3
CASSLGGPYEQYF	TRBV7-2	TRBJ2-7
CVRSLPGHQDNSPLHF	TRBV7-5	TRBJ1-6
CASSQDAPTYQETQYF	TRBV4-1	TRBJ2-5
CAWSAFSGWDTEAFF	TRBV30	TRBJ1-1
CASSLKGPVADTQYF	TRBV5-6	TRBJ2-3
CAWSVQGGNQPQHF	TRBV30	TRBJ1-5
CSAWEGTDTQYF	TRBV29-1	TRBJ2-3
CASSVGGGTSLATQYF	TRBV2	TRBJ2-5
CASSLQGITTEAFF	TRBV5-4	TRBJ1-1
CASSLNGVPSNQPQHF	TRBV7-8	TRBJ1-5
CASSSSGQGEDTQYF	TRBV28	TRBJ2-3
CASSGQGNHNSPLHF	TRBV9	TRBJ1-6
CASSPGGAANTGELFF	TRBV28	TRBJ2-2
CASSETGENQPQHF	TRBV5-1	TRBJ1-5
CSAYSGNTIYF	TRBV20-1	TRBJ1-3
CASSRPGADNSPLHF	TRBV14	TRBJ1-6
CASSWEGSPSYEQYF	TRBV27	TRBJ2-7
CACQQGQAVRGAFF	TRBV10-1	TRBJ1-1
CASSIVGRDSAGPQHF	TRBV19	TRBJ1-5
CASSPHLRDRGPRITAPNEKLFF	TRBV10-1	TRBJ1-4
CASSFSGGGETQYF	TRBV7-6	TRBJ2-5
CASSSGTGAYEQFF	TRBV28	TRBJ2-1
CASSGGTGANQPQHF	TRBV18	TRBJ1-5
CASSSQGARGGELFF	TRBV7-8	TRBJ2-2
CASRRTGSTDTQYF	TRBV5-1	TRBJ2-3
CASSYVSGYEQYF	TRBV27	TRBJ2-7
CASSLSNVGGAEAFF	TRBV7-2	TRBJ1-1
CASSQEAGARQLFF	TRBV5-1	TRBJ1-4